This T cell receptor (beta chain) was sequenced during a study of T cell changes during pregnancy in multiple sclerosis (dated by TCRdb to between 2018 and 2021). Regarding the complete study: Changes in the T cell repertoire over the course of pregnancy were examined in this study in women with multiple sclerosis.

Remarks on this clone: The target of this receptor is not known. Per-base quality was not reported, and no clone a single base away is much larger than it.

Libraries were built with the immunoSEQ multiplex PCR assay. TCRdb holds this immuneACCESS table with in-frame rearrangements only. Some clones are missing; in checked studies, unresolved V genes explain under half, and the rest has no known cause. A total of 50,000 to 75,000 clones appear in this sample, 91% of them only once. The ten biggest clones cover approximately 1.4% of the sample. V gives up 7 bases and J gives up 3 bases, and the segment between their germline ends measures 13 bases. The CDR3 measures 13 amino acids from cysteine to phenylalanine. Only the CDR3 region is kept as DNA, spanning 39 bases read in frame from base 1. CDR1 and CDR2, looked up from the germline V gene, are MNHNS and SASEGT.

The chain was built from TRBV6-1 and TRBJ2-7; matching of 5 bases hints at TRBD1 as the D gene. Sequencing was performed on peripheral blood, taken after pregnancy. The sequence was collected from a female donor in good health, enrolled as a control in a pregnancy study. The CDR3 loop reads CASIGRGVYEQYF. The DNA reads as follows: TGTGCCAGCATCGGTAGGGGTGTCTACGAGCAGTACTTC.